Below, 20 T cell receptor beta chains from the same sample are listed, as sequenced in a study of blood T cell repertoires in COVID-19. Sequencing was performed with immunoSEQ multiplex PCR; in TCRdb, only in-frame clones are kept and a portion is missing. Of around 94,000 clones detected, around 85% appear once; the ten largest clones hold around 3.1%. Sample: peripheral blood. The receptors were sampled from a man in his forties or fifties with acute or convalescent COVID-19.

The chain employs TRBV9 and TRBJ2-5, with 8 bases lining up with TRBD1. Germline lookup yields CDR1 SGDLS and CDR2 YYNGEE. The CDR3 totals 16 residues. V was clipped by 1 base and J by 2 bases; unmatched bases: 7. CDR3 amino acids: CASSVLGTGGQETQYF. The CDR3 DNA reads TGTGCCAGCAGCGTATTAGGGACAGGAGGACAAGAGACCCAGTACTTC.

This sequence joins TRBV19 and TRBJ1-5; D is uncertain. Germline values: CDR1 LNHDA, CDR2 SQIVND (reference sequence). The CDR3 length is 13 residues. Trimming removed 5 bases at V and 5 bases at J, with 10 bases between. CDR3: CASSRDGDQPQHF. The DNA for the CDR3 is TGTGCCAGTAGTCGAGACGGGGATCAGCCCCAGCATTTT. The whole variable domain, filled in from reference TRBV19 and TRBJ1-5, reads DGGITQSPKYLFRKEGQNVTLSCEQNLNHDAMYWYRQDPGQGLRLIYYSQIVNDFQKGDIAEGYSVSREKKESFPLTVTSAQKNPTAFYLCASSRDGDQPQHFGDGTRLSIL.

The CDR3 protein is CASSSQGARLAPLHF. The CDR3 coding sequence is TGTGCCAGCAGTTCCCAGGGGGCGCGTTTAGCACCCCTCCACTTT. This rearrangement joins TRBV28 to TRBJ1-6; 8 positions agree with TRBD1. CDR1 and CDR2 from the germline V gene are MDHEN and SYDVKM. The junction had 10 bases not matched to a gene; V was cut back by 4 bases and J by 11 bases. CDR3 length equals 15 residues.

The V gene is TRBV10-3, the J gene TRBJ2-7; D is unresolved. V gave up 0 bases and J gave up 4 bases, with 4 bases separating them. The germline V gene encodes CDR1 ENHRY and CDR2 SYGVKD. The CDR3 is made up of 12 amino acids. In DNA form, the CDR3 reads TGTGCCATCAGTGAGTCCCGGTACGAGCAGTACTTC. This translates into CAISESRYEQYF.

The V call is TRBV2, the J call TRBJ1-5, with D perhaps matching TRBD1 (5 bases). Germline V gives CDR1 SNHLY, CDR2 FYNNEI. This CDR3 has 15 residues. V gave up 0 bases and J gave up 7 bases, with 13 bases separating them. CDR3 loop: CASSEATAGGQPQHF. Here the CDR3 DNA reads TGTGCCAGCAGTGAAGCAACGGCCGGGGGACAGCCCCAGCATTTT.

DNA of the CDR3: TGTGCCAGTGGGAGGCAGCCGGGGACACCCCTCCACTTT. It yields the protein CASGRQPGTPLHF. This sequence joins TRBV19 and TRBJ1-6; no clear D. Germline V gene sequence: CDR1 LNHDA, CDR2 SQIVND (reference sequence). The CDR3 spans 13 residues. The germline V and J ends were trimmed by 8 bases and 11 bases, with 16 bases remaining between them.

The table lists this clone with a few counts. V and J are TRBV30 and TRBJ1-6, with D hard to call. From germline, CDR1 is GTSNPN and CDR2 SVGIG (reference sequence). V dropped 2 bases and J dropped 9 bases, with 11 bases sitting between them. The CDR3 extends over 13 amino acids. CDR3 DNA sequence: TGTGCCTGGAGTCCTCACGGAGTTTCACCCCTCCACTTT. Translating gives CAWSPHGVSPLHF. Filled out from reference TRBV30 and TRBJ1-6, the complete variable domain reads SQTIHQWPATLVQPVGSPLSLECTVEGTSNPNLYWYRQAAGRGLQLLFYSVGIGQISSEVPQNLSASRPQDRQFILSSKKLLLSDSGFYLCAWSPHGVSPLHFGNGTRLTVT.

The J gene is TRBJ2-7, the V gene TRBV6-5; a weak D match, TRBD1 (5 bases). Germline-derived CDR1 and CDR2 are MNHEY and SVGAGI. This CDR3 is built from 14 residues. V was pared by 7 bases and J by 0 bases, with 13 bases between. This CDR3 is CASTDSSSSYEQYF. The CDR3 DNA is TGTGCCAGCACCGACAGTTCGAGCTCCTACGAGCAGTACTTC.

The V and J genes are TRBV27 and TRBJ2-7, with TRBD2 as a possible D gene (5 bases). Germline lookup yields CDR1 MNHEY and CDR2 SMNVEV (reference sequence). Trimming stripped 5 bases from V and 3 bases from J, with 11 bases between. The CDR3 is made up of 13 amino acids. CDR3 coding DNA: TGTGCCAGCAGTAGCGGCCTTCTCTACGAGCAGTACTTC. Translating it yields CASSSGLLYEQYF.

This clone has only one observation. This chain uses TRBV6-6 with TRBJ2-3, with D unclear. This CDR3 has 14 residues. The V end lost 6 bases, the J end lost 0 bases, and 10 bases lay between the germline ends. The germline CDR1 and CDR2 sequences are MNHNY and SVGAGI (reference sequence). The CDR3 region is CASRVTLSTDTQYF. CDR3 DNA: TGTGCCAGCAGAGTGACTCTTAGCACAGATACGCAGTATTTT.

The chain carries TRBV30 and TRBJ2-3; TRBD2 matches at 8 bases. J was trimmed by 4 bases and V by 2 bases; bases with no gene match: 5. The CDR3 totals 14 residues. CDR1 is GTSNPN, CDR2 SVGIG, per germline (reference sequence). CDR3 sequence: CAWSNGGAADTQYF. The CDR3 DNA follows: TGTGCCTGGAGTAACGGGGGGGCGGCAGATACGCAGTATTTT.

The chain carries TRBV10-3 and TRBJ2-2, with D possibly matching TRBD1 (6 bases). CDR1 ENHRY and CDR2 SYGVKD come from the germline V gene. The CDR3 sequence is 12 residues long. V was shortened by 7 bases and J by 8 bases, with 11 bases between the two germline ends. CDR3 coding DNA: TGTGCCATCAACGCAGGGGCTGGGGAGCTGTTTTTT. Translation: CAINAGAGELFF.

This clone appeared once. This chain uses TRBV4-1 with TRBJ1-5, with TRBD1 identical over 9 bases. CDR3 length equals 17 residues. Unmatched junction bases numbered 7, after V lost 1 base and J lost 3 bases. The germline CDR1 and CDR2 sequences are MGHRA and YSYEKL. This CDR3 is CASSQGAGTGNNQPQHF. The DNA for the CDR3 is TGCGCCAGCAGCCAAGGTGCCGGGACAGGGAACAATCAGCCCCAGCATTTT.

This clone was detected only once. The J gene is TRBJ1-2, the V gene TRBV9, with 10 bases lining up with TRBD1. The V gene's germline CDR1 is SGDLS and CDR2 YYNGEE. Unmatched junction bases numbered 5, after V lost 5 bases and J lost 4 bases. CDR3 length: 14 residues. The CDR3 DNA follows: TGTGCCAGCAGAAAGGACAGGGGGATCTATGGCTACACCTTC. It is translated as CASRKDRGIYGYTF.

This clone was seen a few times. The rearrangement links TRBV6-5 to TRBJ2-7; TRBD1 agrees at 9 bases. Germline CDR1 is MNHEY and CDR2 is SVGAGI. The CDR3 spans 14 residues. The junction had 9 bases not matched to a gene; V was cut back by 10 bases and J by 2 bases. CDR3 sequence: CATGTGLFPYEQYF. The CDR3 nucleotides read TGTGCCACCGGGACAGGGTTGTTCCCCTACGAGCAGTACTTC.

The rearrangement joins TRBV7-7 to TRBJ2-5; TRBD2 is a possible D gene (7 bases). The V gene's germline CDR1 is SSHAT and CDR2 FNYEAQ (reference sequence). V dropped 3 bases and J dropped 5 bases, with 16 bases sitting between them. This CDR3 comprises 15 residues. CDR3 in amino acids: CASSLSGRGGETQYF. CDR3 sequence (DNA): TGTGCCAGCAGCTTGTCCGGCAGGGGAGGGGAGACCCAGTACTTC.

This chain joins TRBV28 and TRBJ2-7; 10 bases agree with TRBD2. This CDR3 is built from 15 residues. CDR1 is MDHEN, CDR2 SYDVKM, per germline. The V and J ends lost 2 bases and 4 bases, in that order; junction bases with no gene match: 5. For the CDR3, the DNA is TGTGCCAGCAGTTTAGACCTAGCGGGAGTGTACGAGCAGTACTTC. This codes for CASSLDLAGVYEQYF. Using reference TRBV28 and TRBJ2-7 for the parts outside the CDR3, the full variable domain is DVKVTQSSRYLVKRTGEKVFLECVQDMDHENMFWYRQDPGLGLRLIYFSYDVKMKEKGDIPEGYSVSREKKERFSLILESASTNQTSMYLCASSLDLAGVYEQYFGPGTRLTVT.

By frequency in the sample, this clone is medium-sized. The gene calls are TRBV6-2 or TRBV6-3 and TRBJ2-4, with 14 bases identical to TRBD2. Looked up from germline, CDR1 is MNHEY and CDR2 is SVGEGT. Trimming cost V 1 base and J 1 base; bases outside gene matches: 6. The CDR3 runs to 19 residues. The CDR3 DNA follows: TGTGCCAGCAGTTACTTGGGACTAGCGGGAGTAACGGCCAAAAACATTCAGTACTTC. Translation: CASSYLGLAGVTAKNIQYF.

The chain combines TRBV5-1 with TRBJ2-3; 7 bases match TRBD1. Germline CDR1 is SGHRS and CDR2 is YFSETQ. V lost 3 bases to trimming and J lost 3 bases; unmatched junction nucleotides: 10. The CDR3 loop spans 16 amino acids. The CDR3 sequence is CASSSGQDLWTDTQYF. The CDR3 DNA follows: TGCGCCAGCAGCTCCGGACAGGACCTGTGGACAGATACGCAGTATTTT.

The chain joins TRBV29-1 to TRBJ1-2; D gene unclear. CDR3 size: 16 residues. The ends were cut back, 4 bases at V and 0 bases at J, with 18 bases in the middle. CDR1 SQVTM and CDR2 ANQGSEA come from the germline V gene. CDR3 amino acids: CSVGGGTSLTNYGYTF. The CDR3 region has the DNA TGCAGCGTTGGAGGAGGCACAAGTCTAACTAACTATGGCTACACCTTC.